Below are 8 T cell receptor beta chains sequenced from a single sample in a study of CD8 T cells in Susac syndrome. Reverse transcription of 0.5 to 1 ug RNA was performed with random hexamers. One entry per CDR3 protein, called by TCRdb with MiXCR from the immunoSEQ multiplex PCR reads. The sample lists approximately 170,000 distinct CDR3 sequences, 93% occurring once. Specimen: CD4+ T cells from PBMCs. Source of these receptors: a human donor in good health.

This clonotype was detected only once. This rearrangement joins TRBV29-1 to TRBJ1-1; D is unresolved. The ends were cut back, 6 bases at V and 0 bases at J, with 17 bases in the middle. Germline V gene lookup returns CDR1 SQVTM and CDR2 ANQGSEA. CDR3 length: 15 residues. CDR3 in amino acids: CSVPAAGTLNTEAFF. In nucleotides, the CDR3 is TGCAGCGTCCCGGCAGCGGGTACCCTGAACACTGAAGCTTTCTTT.

V gene TRBV20-1 combines with J gene TRBJ1-1; D is unclear. Germline V gene data show CDR1 as DFQATT and CDR2 as SNEGSKA (reference sequence). Trimming pared 5 bases from V and 2 bases from J, leaving 9 bases between. This CDR3 region has 12 residues. CDR3 DNA sequence: TGCAGTGCTCCGACCTATAACACTGAAGCTTTCTTT. Its protein product is CSAPTYNTEAFF.

The chain links TRBV14 to TRBJ2-7; D possibly uses TRBD1 or TRBD2 (5 bases each). CDR3 size: 16 residues. Trimming took 3 bases from V and 0 from J, leaving 15 bases between them. Per the germline V gene, CDR1 is SGHDN and CDR2 is FVKESK. The CDR3 DNA is TGTGCCAGCAGCCAGGAGTGGGGACGGGCCTCCTACGAGCAGTACTTC. Encoded protein: CASSQEWGRASYEQYF.

The chain links TRBV20-1 to TRBJ1-2; weak D call: TRBD1 (5 bases). The germline V and J ends were trimmed by 7 bases and 2 bases, with 17 bases remaining between them. The CDR3 contains 14 residues. The germline V gene has CDR1 DFQATT and CDR2 SNEGSKA (reference sequence). CDR3 DNA: TGCAGTGTCAGAGGAGGGGCTTCCAACTATGGCTACACCTTC. It translates to CSVRGGASNYGYTF.

A few counts support this clonotype. CDR3 in amino acids: CASSGFSATNEKLFF. As DNA, the CDR3 is TGTGCCAGTTCCGGGTTCTCCGCAACTAATGAAAAACTGTTTTTT. The chain uses TRBV6-5 and TRBJ1-4, with D hard to call. CDR3 size: 15 residues. The V end was cut by 9 bases, the J end by 0 bases, with 14 bases between. Per germline, CDR1 MNHEY and CDR2 SVGAGI.

This chain links TRBV19 with TRBJ1-5; 8 bases align to TRBD1. Germline V gene data show CDR1 as LNHDA and CDR2 as SQIVND (reference sequence). The CDR3 is 15 amino acids. J lost 5 bases, V lost 10 bases, and 13 bases had no gene match. The CDR3, as DNA: TGTGCCACCTACTCGACAGGGGAAAGAGATCAGCCCCAGCATTTT. It is translated as CATYSTGERDQPQHF. Complete variable domain (other parts from reference TRBV19 and TRBJ1-5): DGGITQSPKYLFRKEGQNVTLSCEQNLNHDAMYWYRQDPGQGLRLIYYSQIVNDFQKGDIAEGYSVSREKKESFPLTVTSAQKNPTAFYLCATYSTGERDQPQHFGDGTRLSIL.

The chain joins TRBV18 to TRBJ2-3; D is possibly TRBD2 (6 bases). The germline V gene encodes CDR1 KGHSH and CDR2 LQKENI. V lost 4 bases, J lost 2 bases, and 10 bases lay in between. This CDR3 has 14 residues. The CDR3 sequence: CASSRDSTTDTQYF. The CDR3 DNA follows: TGTGCCAGCTCACGGGACTCCACCACAGATACGCAGTATTTT.

The V gene is TRBV20-1, the J gene TRBJ2-1, with TRBD2 matching over 10 bases. CDR3 length equals 15 residues. The V and J ends lost 3 bases and 5 bases, in that order; junction bases with no gene match: 7. Germline CDR1 DFQATT, CDR2 SNEGSKA (reference sequence). CDR3 loop: CSARRALAGNNEQFF. CDR3 sequence (DNA): TGCAGTGCTAGGAGGGCACTAGCGGGGAACAATGAGCAGTTCTTC.